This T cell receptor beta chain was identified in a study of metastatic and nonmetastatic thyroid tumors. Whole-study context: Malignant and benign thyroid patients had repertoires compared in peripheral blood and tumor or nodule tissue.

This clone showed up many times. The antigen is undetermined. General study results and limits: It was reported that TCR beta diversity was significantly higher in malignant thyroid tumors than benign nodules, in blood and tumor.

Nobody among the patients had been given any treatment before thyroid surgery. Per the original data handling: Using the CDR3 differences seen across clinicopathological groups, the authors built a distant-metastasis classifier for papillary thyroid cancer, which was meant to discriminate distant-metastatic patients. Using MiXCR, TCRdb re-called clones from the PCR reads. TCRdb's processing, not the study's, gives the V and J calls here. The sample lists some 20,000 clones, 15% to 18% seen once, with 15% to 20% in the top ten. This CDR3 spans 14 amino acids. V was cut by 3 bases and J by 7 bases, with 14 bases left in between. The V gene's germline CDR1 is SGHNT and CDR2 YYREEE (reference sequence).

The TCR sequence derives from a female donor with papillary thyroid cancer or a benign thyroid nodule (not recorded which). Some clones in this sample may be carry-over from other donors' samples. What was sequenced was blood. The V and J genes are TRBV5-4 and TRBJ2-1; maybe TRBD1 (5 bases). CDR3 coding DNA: TGTGCCAGCAGCTCATCCGGACACATGAATGAGCAGTTCTTC. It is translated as CASSSSGHMNEQFF.